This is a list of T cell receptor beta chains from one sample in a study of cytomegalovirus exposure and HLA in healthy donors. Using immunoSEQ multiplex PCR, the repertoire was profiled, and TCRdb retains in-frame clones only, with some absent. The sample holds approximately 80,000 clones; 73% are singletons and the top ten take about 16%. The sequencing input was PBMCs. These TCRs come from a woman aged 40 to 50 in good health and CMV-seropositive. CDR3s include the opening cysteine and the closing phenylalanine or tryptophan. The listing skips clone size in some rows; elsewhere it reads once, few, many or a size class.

cdr3_aa: CASSQGGISGYYNEQFF
clone_size: .
v_call: TRBV4-1
j_call: TRBJ2-1

cdr3_aa: CASSLGAPLESSYNEQFF
clone_size: .
v_call: TRBV7-2
j_call: TRBJ2-1

cdr3_aa: CAWSVPRSSYNSPLHF
clone_size: .
v_call: TRBV30
j_call: TRBJ1-6

cdr3_aa: CASSSTSRTGELFF
clone_size: .
v_call: TRBV2
j_call: TRBJ2-2

cdr3_aa: CASIGDYSYEQYF
clone_size: .
v_call: TRBV7-2
j_call: TRBJ2-7

cdr3_aa: CASSLGTGGNEQYF
clone_size: few
v_call: TRBV7-2
j_call: TRBJ2-7

cdr3_aa: CASSQVGGSYGYTF
clone_size: .
v_call: TRBV4-3
j_call: TRBJ1-2

cdr3_aa: CASSQDRTGRSNEQFF
clone_size: .
v_call: TRBV4-1
j_call: TRBJ2-1

cdr3_aa: CASSSGTATNEKLFF
clone_size: medium-sized
v_call: TRBV28
j_call: TRBJ1-4

cdr3_aa: CASSKREGTQPQHF
clone_size: .
v_call: TRBV6-6
j_call: TRBJ1-5

cdr3_aa: CASRSQGNTEAFF
clone_size: .
v_call: TRBV28
j_call: TRBJ1-1

cdr3_aa: CASSTMGGQQNTEAFF
clone_size: few
v_call: TRBV7-6
j_call: TRBJ1-1

cdr3_aa: CASSSRQGWDTEAFF
clone_size: .
v_call: TRBV7-9
j_call: TRBJ1-1

cdr3_aa: CASRKEINTEAFF
clone_size: .
v_call: TRBV2
j_call: TRBJ1-1

cdr3_aa: CAISDRQGAGEQYF
clone_size: .
v_call: TRBV10-3
j_call: TRBJ2-7

cdr3_aa: CASSLAITDPNYGYTF
clone_size: .
v_call: TRBV7-2
j_call: TRBJ1-2